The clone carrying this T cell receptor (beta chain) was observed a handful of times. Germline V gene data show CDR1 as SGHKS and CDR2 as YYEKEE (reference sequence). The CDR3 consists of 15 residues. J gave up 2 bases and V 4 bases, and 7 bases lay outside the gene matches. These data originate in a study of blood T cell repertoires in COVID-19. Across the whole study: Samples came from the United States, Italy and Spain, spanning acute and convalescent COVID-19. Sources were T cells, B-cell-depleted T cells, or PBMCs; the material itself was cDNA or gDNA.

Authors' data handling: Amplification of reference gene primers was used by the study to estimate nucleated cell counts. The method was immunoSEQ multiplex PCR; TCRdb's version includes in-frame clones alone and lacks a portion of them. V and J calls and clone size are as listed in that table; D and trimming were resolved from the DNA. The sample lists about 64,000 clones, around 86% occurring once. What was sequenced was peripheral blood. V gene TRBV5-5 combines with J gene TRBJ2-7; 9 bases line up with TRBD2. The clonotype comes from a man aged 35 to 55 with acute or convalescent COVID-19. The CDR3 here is CASSRPGGGAYEQYF. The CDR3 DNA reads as TGTGCCAGCAGCCGACCGGGCGGGGGGGCCTACGAGCAGTACTTC.